One and the same sample provided the 11 T cell receptor beta chains below, sequenced in a study of CXCR3 chemokines and chemotherapy response in bladder cancer. Via MiXCR, TCRdb re-called the PCR reads, giving one row per CDR3 protein. The sample lists roughly 3,000 distinct CDR3 sequences, about 10% occurring once. Sampling was performed from a patient whose treatment included neoadjuvant chemotherapy. These receptors were taken from a human donor with bladder cancer that responded to neoadjuvant chemotherapy.

This clonotype is termed medium-sized. The J gene is TRBJ1-6, the V gene TRBV6-6; D unresolved. In germline, CDR1 is MNHNY, CDR2 SVGAGI (reference sequence). The CDR3 covers 17 residues. V lost 0 bases and J 7 bases, leaving 16 bases between the germline ends. Here the CDR3 reads CASSYSSSTTVNSPLHF. CDR3 sequence (DNA): TGTGCCAGCAGTTACTCGTCGTCAACCACCGTGAATTCACCCCTCCACTTT.

This clonotype was detected many times. This chain joins TRBV7-9 and TRBJ1-2; the match to TRBD1 covers 8 bases. Trimming at V came to 1 base and at J to 5 bases, leaving 9 bases not matched to a gene. CDR3 size: 16 residues. Germline CDR1 and CDR2: SEHNR and FQNEAQ (reference sequence). The CDR3 region is CASSLVVDREGYGYTF. The CDR3 DNA reads as TGTGCCAGCAGCTTAGTTGTGGACAGGGAAGGATATGGCTACACCTTC.

The chain couples TRBV20-1 to TRBJ2-7; 8 bases line up with TRBD1. The junction had 7 bases not matched to a gene; V was cut back by 6 bases and J by 3 bases. The CDR3 has 13 amino acids. CDR1 DFQATT and CDR2 SNEGSKA come from the germline V gene (reference sequence). The CDR3 reads CSAEGQGDYEQYF. The CDR3, as DNA: TGCAGTGCAGAAGGACAGGGTGACTACGAGCAGTACTTC.

This clonotype was picked up a small number of times. The rearrangement links TRBV6-2 or TRBV6-3 to TRBJ2-7; no firm D call. V lost 6 bases and J lost 2, with 17 bases in between. This CDR3 comprises 15 residues. Germline CDR1 reads MNHEY; CDR2 reads SVGEGT. DNA for the CDR3: TGTGCCAGCAGCCTCGTGATACGGATCCCCTACGAGCAGTACTTC. Amino acids: CASSLVIRIPYEQYF.

By sample share, this clonotype is large (0.1 to 1%). The chain combines TRBV6-6 with TRBJ2-7; D may correspond to TRBD1 or TRBD2 (7 bases each). V was shortened by 2 bases and J by 0 bases, with 14 bases between the two germline ends. The V gene's germline CDR1 is MNHNY and CDR2 SVGAGI (reference sequence). This CDR3 contains 16 residues. The CDR3 spells CASSYQGGISSYEQYF. The CDR3 DNA reads as TGTGCCAGCAGTTACCAGGGGGGGATAAGCTCCTACGAGCAGTACTTC.

This clonotype was found many times. The chain has TRBV18 and TRBJ2-5; no firm D call. CDR1 and CDR2 from the germline V gene are KGHSH and LQKENI. V lost 2 bases, J lost 1 base, and 11 bases lay in between. The CDR3 sequence is 15 residues long. The CDR3 DNA follows: TGTGCCAGCTCACCAAAACGAGTTACCCAAGAGACCCAGTACTTC. Translating gives CASSPKRVTQETQYF.

This clonotype was seen only a few times. V is TRBV20-1 and J is TRBJ1-5; D is unresolved. This CDR3 has 11 residues. Germline V gene sequence: CDR1 DFQATT, CDR2 SNEGSKA (reference sequence). V was shortened by 4 bases and J by 11 bases, with 12 bases between the two germline ends. CDR3 nucleotide sequence: TGCAGTGCTAAGCTCTGGGGTGCCCAGCATTTT. Translated, it gives CSAKLWGAQHF.

This clonotype is labeled medium-sized (0.01 to 0.1%). The rearrangement joins TRBV7-2 to TRBJ1-2, with TRBD1 identical over 12 bases. V shed 1 base and J 8 bases; nucleotides not matched to a gene: 11. In germline, CDR1 is SGHTA, CDR2 FQGNSA. This CDR3 contains 17 residues. The CDR3 spells CASSLGLGTGGLGGYTF. The CDR3 nucleotides are TGTGCCAGCAGCTTAGGGTTGGGGACAGGGGGCCTGGGCGGCTACACCTTC.

In this sample, this clonotype turned up many times. The chain uses TRBV19 and TRBJ1-5, with TRBD1 matching over 7 bases. V lost 7 bases to trimming and J lost 2 bases; unmatched junction nucleotides: 2. The CDR3 contains 13 residues. Germline CDR1 and CDR2: LNHDA and SQIVND (reference sequence). The CDR3 sequence is CASTGGGNQPQHF. The CDR3 bases are TGTGCCAGTACAGGGGGGGGCAATCAGCCCCAGCATTTT.

The rearrangement joins TRBV12-3 or TRBV12-4 to TRBJ1-1; D not certain. V shed 3 bases and J shed 0 bases, with 5 bases lying between them. This CDR3 is built from 13 residues. CDR3 coding DNA: TGTGCCAGCAGTTTGTCCATGAACACTGAAGCTTTCTTT. Its translation is CASSLSMNTEAFF.

This chain links TRBV20-1 with TRBJ2-3, with 10 nucleotides matching TRBD1. The V and J ends lost 4 bases and 2 bases, in that order; junction bases with no gene match: 12. The germline V gene encodes CDR1 DFQATT and CDR2 SNEGSKA (reference sequence). This CDR3 contains 17 residues. For the CDR3, the DNA is TGCAGTGCTAACCCGCCGGGACAGGGGTTTTTCACAGATACGCAGTATTTT. Its translation: CSANPPGQGFFTDTQYF.